A selection of T cell receptor beta chains follows, all from one sample in a study of T cell responses to AZD1222 COVID-19 vaccine. Using immunoSEQ multiplex PCR, the repertoire was profiled, and TCRdb retains in-frame clones only, with some absent. This table holds some 140,000 clones, approximately 90% found once. The sample here was peripheral blood, taken on day 0 of AZD1222 vaccination. These receptors were collected from an adult in good health. The CDR3 runs from the conserved cysteine through the conserved F or W. The D gene is left open where the match is weak. Expanded clones get a size class; other rows say once, few or many, or leave the size out.

cdr3_nt cdr3_aa clone_size v_call d_call j_call
TGTGCCAGCAGTTTAATCCGGGGGGACCTGGTGGGGCAGTTCTTC CASSLIRGDLVGQFF NA TRBV27 TRBD2 TRBJ2-1
TGTGCCAGCAGTGACCGGGGGATCGGGAACACTGAAGCTTTCTTT CASSDRGIGNTEAFF once TRBV6-4 NA TRBJ1-1
TGTGCCAGCAGCTTGGAACTAGCGGGAGTTCACACCGGGGAGCTGTTTTTT CASSLELAGVHTGELFF NA TRBV5-4 TRBD2 TRBJ2-2
TGTGCCAGCAGTGGACATAGACAGAGAGCCTACGAGCAGTACTTC CASSGHRQRAYEQYF NA TRBV2 NA TRBJ2-7
TGTGCCAGCAGCTTAGTTGGCGGCAACACTGAAGCTTTCTTT CASSLVGGNTEAFF NA TRBV7-2 NA TRBJ1-1
TGTGCCACCGAGACTAGCGGGAGTGCAGATACGCAGTATTTT CATETSGSADTQYF NA TRBV10-3 TRBD2 TRBJ2-3
TGTGCCAGCCCTAGGGGGCGGGGTGAAAAACTGTTTTTT CASPRGRGEKLFF NA TRBV27 TRBD1 TRBJ1-4
TGTGCCAGCAGCTGGGGGACTCCACTTCGATACAATGAGCAGTTCTTC CASSWGTPLRYNEQFF NA TRBV5-6 NA TRBJ2-1
TGTGCCAGCAGCAGGGTCACCGGGGAGCTGTTTTTT CASSRVTGELFF NA TRBV6-5 NA TRBJ2-2
TGTGCCAGCAGCTCCACCCTAGGAGCCCCGCCGGATACGCAGTATTTT CASSSTLGAPPDTQYF NA TRBV9 NA TRBJ2-3
TGTGCCAGCTCACCACCGCCAGGGGAAAAACTGTTTTTT CASSPPPGEKLFF once TRBV18 NA TRBJ1-4
TGTGCCAGCAGCCTCGACAGGGGGCTTGTCACAGATACGCAGTATTTT CASSLDRGLVTDTQYF once TRBV7-9 TRBD1 TRBJ2-3
TGTGCCAGCTCACCACCGGGTCAGGGAGTGTCTGGAAACACCATATATTTT CASSPPGQGVSGNTIYF NA TRBV18 NA TRBJ1-3
TGTGCCAGCAGTTTCCTACGGACAGCGCCAAATGGCTACACCTTC CASSFLRTAPNGYTF NA TRBV6-6 NA TRBJ1-2
TGTGCCAGCAGCTTTACTAGCGGGGGTGAGCAGTTCTTC CASSFTSGGEQFF once TRBV7-9 TRBD2 TRBJ2-1
TGTGCCAGCTCAGAGAAGGACCGGACTAACTATGGCTACACCTTC CASSEKDRTNYGYTF NA TRBV18 NA TRBJ1-2
TGTGCCAGCAGTGTAGGGGCGGACTATGGCTACACCTTC CASSVGADYGYTF NA TRBV25-1 NA TRBJ1-2
TGTGCCAGCAGCATCACGGGACAGCAGAACACTGAAGCTTTCTTT CASSITGQQNTEAFF NA TRBV7-9 TRBD1 TRBJ1-1
TGTGCCAGCAGTTCTCCCCTGACGACGCGCTATGGCTACACCTTC CASSSPLTTRYGYTF NA TRBV28 NA TRBJ1-2
TGTGCCAGCAGCTTGCTAAGGGGCCGAAACGCCGGGGAGCTGTTTTTT CASSLLRGRNAGELFF NA TRBV11-2 NA TRBJ2-2